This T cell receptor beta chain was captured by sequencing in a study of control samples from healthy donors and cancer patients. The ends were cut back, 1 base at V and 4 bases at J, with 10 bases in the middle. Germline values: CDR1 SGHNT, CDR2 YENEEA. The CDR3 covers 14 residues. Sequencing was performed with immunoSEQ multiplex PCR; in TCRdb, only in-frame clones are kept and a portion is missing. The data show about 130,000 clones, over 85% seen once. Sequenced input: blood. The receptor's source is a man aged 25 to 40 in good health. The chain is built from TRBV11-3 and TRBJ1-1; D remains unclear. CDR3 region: CASSLGGESTEAFF. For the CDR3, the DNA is TGTGCCAGCAGCTTAGGAGGTGAGAGCACTGAAGCTTTCTTT.